The 31 T cell receptor beta chains below come from one sample, sequenced in a study of blood T cell repertoires in COVID-19. Sequencing was performed with immunoSEQ multiplex PCR; in TCRdb, only in-frame clones are kept and a portion is missing. This sample has about 170,000 clones; around 83% occur once, and the top ten carry 7% to 8%. Sequences were obtained from peripheral blood. The receptors derive from a woman of 80 years or more in a cohort sampled during active or convalescent COVID-19.

The chain carries TRBV9 and TRBJ1-6, with 10 bases that match TRBD1. V was pared by 2 bases and J by 3 bases, with 2 bases of the junction left unmatched. Germline V gene sequence: CDR1 SGDLS, CDR2 YYNGEE. The CDR3 is 16 amino acids. The CDR3 reads CASSVRDRGYNSPLHF. The DNA for the CDR3 is TGTGCCAGCAGCGTCAGGGACAGGGGCTATAATTCACCCCTCCACTTT.

The CDR3 DNA follows: TGTGCCAGCAACCCTAACTACGAGCAGTACTTC. Protein sequence: CASNPNYEQYF. V usage is TRBV2 and J usage is TRBJ2-7; the D is unclear. Trimming took off 7 bases at V and 3 bases at J, with 7 bases between the two ends. The CDR3 has 11 amino acids. From germline, CDR1 is SNHLY and CDR2 FYNNEI.

The chain recombines TRBV25-1 with TRBJ1-5; D might be TRBD1 (6 bases). The CDR3 is 14 amino acids. Germline CDR1 MGHDK, CDR2 SYGVNS. V was pared by 3 bases and J by 10 bases, with 16 bases between. The CDR3 sequence is CASSDRQVSHPQHF. Written as DNA, the CDR3 is TGTGCCAGCAGTGACCGACAGGTCTCGCATCCCCAGCATTTT.

V usage is TRBV15 and J usage is TRBJ2-7; TRBD1 aligns across 8 bases. Per the germline V gene, CDR1 is LNHNV and CDR2 is YYDKDF (reference sequence). CDR3 length equals 15 residues. Trimming removed 4 bases from V and 6 bases from J; junction bases left unmatched: 11. CDR3 residues: CATSTFRDRITEQYF. The DNA for the CDR3 is TGTGCCACCAGCACTTTCCGGGACAGGATAACCGAGCAGTACTTC.

This clone was seen a single time. V and J are TRBV24-1 and TRBJ2-1, with 8 bases matching TRBD2. The CDR3 length is 17 residues. Germline V lookup: CDR1 KGHDR, CDR2 SFDVKD. V shed 7 bases, J shed 8 bases, and the junction held 18 bases outside the gene matches. The CDR3 sequence is CATSGDYGSGSGDEQFF. The CDR3 bases are TGTGCCACCAGCGGTGACTACGGGAGCGGGAGTGGCGATGAGCAGTTCTTC.

The chain couples TRBV2 to TRBJ1-5, with TRBD1 matching 7 bases. V was pared by 6 bases and J by 5 bases, with 1 base of the junction left unmatched. This CDR3 has 12 residues. The germline V gene has CDR1 SNHLY and CDR2 FYNNEI. CDR3 coding DNA: TGTGCCAGCAGACAGGGGTATCAGCCCCAGCATTTT. Its translation: CASRQGYQPQHF.

The J gene is TRBJ1-2, the V gene TRBV24-1, with D perhaps TRBD1 (5 bases). V lost 3 bases and J 8 bases, leaving 15 bases between the germline ends. The CDR3 runs 14 residues. Germline CDR1 reads KGHDR; CDR2 reads SFDVKD. CDR3 bases: TGTGCCACCAGTGATCCCCCCCAGGGAAGAGGCTACACCTTC. Translated: CATSDPPQGRGYTF.

The chain joins TRBV11-3 to TRBJ1-6; the match to TRBD1 covers 9 bases. Germline V gene lookup returns CDR1 SGHNT and CDR2 YENEEA. CDR3 length equals 14 residues. V lost 9 bases and J lost 7; bases outside the gene matches: 7. CDR3 sequence reads: CASNAGTGNSPLHF. CDR3 sequence (DNA): TGTGCCAGTAACGCCGGGACAGGGAATTCACCCCTCCACTTT.

Notes on this clone: At one end, the junction sequence differs from germline, possibly due to a read error. The V and J genes are TRBV18 and TRBJ1-3; 9 bases agree with TRBD1. CDR1 is KGHSH, CDR2 LQKENI, per germline. This CDR3 is built from 13 residues. This CDR3 reads CASSPSGQGPLAF. The CDR3 DNA is TGTGCCAGCTCACCATCGGGACAGGGTCCTTTGGCTTTT.

The chain recombines TRBV7-9 with TRBJ1-1; 7 nucleotides agree with TRBD1. J was trimmed by 7 bases and V by 6 bases; bases with no gene match: 11. Germline values: CDR1 SEHNR, CDR2 FQNEAQ (reference sequence). The CDR3 covers 14 residues. The CDR3 spells CASSPGQDYGEAFF. In DNA, the CDR3 is TGTGCCAGCAGTCCCGGACAGGATTATGGTGAAGCTTTCTTT.

The chain joins TRBV13 to TRBJ1-3; D call uncertain. The V and J ends lost 5 bases and 0 bases respectively, with 8 bases between them. The CDR3 is 14 residues long. CDR1 PRHDT and CDR2 FYEKMQ come from the germline V gene (reference sequence). The CDR3 region has the DNA TGTGCCAGCAGCCCAGACACCTCTGGAAACACCATATATTTT. Its protein is CASSPDTSGNTIYF.

The chain uses TRBV27 and TRBJ2-7; 9 nucleotides match TRBD2. Trimming cost V 5 bases and J 2 bases; bases outside gene matches: 7. The CDR3 has 15 residues. The germline gives CDR1 MNHEY, CDR2 SMNVEV (reference sequence). CDR3 region: CASSLLAGSAYEQYF. The CDR3 nucleotides read TGTGCCAGCAGTCTACTAGCGGGTTCCGCCTACGAGCAGTACTTC.

The rearrangement links TRBV11-2 to TRBJ1-6; D gene uncertain. V lost 4 bases and J lost 6, with 10 bases in between. The length of the CDR3 is 14 residues. CDR1 is SGHAT, CDR2 FQNNGV, per germline. In DNA, the CDR3 is TGTGCCAGCAGCTCCGCCGGGTTTAATTCACCCCTCCACTTT. This codes for CASSSAGFNSPLHF.

The chain employs TRBV28 and TRBJ1-5, with TRBD1 identical over 10 bases. CDR3 length: 15 amino acids. CDR1 is MDHEN, CDR2 SYDVKM, per germline. V lost 11 bases, J lost 0 bases, and 7 bases stayed unmatched. CDR3 nucleotides: TGTGCCTCCGGGACAGGGGCTACTAGCAATCAGCCCCAGCATTTT. It codes for CASGTGATSNQPQHF. The complete variable domain, with remaining parts taken from reference TRBV28 and TRBJ1-5, reads DVKVTQSSRYLVKRTGEKVFLECVQDMDHENMFWYRQDPGLGLRLIYFSYDVKMKEKGDIPEGYSVSREKKERFSLILESASTNQTSMYLCASGTGATSNQPQHFGDGTRLSIL.

The chain uses TRBV6-2 or TRBV6-3 and TRBJ2-2, with D possibly TRBD1 on 5 matching bases. Germline V gene data show CDR1 as MNHEY and CDR2 as SVGEGT. CDR3 length: 15 amino acids. With 2 bases removed from V and 4 bases from J, the gap between germline ends came to 11 bases. The CDR3 spells CASSYTRVPTGELFF. The DNA of the CDR3 is TGTGCCAGCAGTTACACCAGGGTTCCCACCGGGGAGCTGTTTTTT.

The count of this clone is one. The gene calls are TRBV6-5 and TRBJ1-1, with a tentative D call TRBD1 (5 bases). The CDR3 runs 15 residues. Germline V gene data show CDR1 as MNHEY and CDR2 as SVGAGI. Trimming removed 6 bases from V and 3 bases from J, with 17 bases in between. The CDR3 DNA reads TGTGCCAGCAGGCGACACCAGGGTTTTGACACTGAAGCTTTCTTT. This sequence encodes CASRRHQGFDTEAFF.

In DNA form, the CDR3 reads TGTGCCAGCAGCATCTGGACAGGTGAGGCCTACGAGCAGTACTTC. This gives the protein CASSIWTGEAYEQYF. The chain is built from TRBV28 and TRBJ2-7; TRBD1 matches at 7 bases. This CDR3 spans 15 amino acids. Germline V gene sequence: CDR1 MDHEN, CDR2 SYDVKM. Trimming took 6 bases from V and 2 from J; bases not matched to a gene: 10.

The rearrangement uses TRBV7-9 and TRBJ2-1, with 12 bases fitting TRBD1. This CDR3 has 16 residues. From germline, CDR1 is SEHNR and CDR2 FQNEAQ (reference sequence). V was clipped by 6 bases and J by 9 bases; unmatched bases: 12. The CDR3 sequence is CASRGNWDRGRGEQFF. CDR3 bases: TGTGCCAGCAGGGGAAATTGGGACAGGGGGCGAGGTGAGCAGTTCTTC.

This chain joins TRBV21-1 and TRBJ2-7; the table's D call of TRBD1 was not tested on the DNA. TRBV21-1 is a documented pseudogene. The CDR3 is 15 amino acids. Here the CDR3 reads CASSIGRGRSYEQYV. CDR3 DNA: TGTGCCAGCAGCATAGGTAGGGGTAGGTCCTACGAGCAGTACGTC.

CDR3 bases: TGTGCCAGCAGCCCCCTAGGGGGGGTCCAAGAGACCCAGTACTTC. Translating gives CASSPLGGVQETQYF. V and J are TRBV5-4 and TRBJ2-5; TRBD2 is a possible D gene (7 bases). The germline V and J ends were trimmed by 4 bases and 1 base, with 14 bases remaining between them. The CDR3 consists of 15 residues. CDR1 and CDR2 (germline): SGHNT, YYREEE (reference sequence). The whole variable domain, filled in from reference TRBV5-4 and TRBJ2-5, reads ETGVTQSPTHLIKTRGQQVTLRCSSQSGHNTVSWYQQALGQGPQFIFQYYREEENGRGNFPPRFSGLQFPNYSSELNVNALELDDSALYLCASSPLGGVQETQYFGPGTRLLVL.

This chain uses TRBV6-5 with TRBJ1-1; 8 bases fit TRBD1. Per the germline V gene, CDR1 is MNHEY and CDR2 is SVGAGI. The CDR3 length is 15 residues. The V and J ends lost 2 bases and 2 bases, in that order; junction bases with no gene match: 4. CDR3 sequence reads: CASSYAGTGNTEAFF. The DNA for the CDR3 is TGTGCCAGCAGTTACGCCGGGACAGGTAACACTGAAGCTTTCTTT.

The V call is TRBV5-5, the J call TRBJ1-6, with D possibly being TRBD1 (5 bases). This CDR3 region has 17 residues. Trimming removed 10 bases from V and 4 bases from J, with 24 bases in between. In germline, CDR1 is SGHKS, CDR2 YYEKEE (reference sequence). The CDR3 region is CARRPTPGGDYNSPLHF. Written as DNA, the CDR3 is TGTGCCCGCCGGCCGACCCCGGGGGGGGATTATAATTCACCCCTCCACTTT. The variable domain in full, with the rest retrieved from reference TRBV5-5 and TRBJ1-6, is DAGVTQSPTHLIKTRGQQVTLRCSPISGHKSVSWYQQVLGQGPQFIFQYYEKEERGRGNFPDRFSARQFPNYSSELNVNALLLGDSALYLCARRPTPGGDYNSPLHFGNGTRLTVT.

CDR3 DNA sequence: TGTGCCAGCAGCTCCCGGACAGGGTTTAGTGAGCAGTTCTTC. Translation gives CASSSRTGFSEQFF. The chain couples TRBV5-4 to TRBJ2-1, with 8 bases that match TRBD1. CDR3 length equals 14 residues. V gave up 3 bases and J gave up 9 bases; unmatched junction bases: 8. Germline assignment: CDR1 SGHNT and CDR2 YYREEE (reference sequence).

This chain joins TRBV19 and TRBJ1-2, with TRBD1 matching over 11 bases. J gave up 6 bases and V 9 bases, and 9 bases lay outside the gene matches. The CDR3 totals 14 residues. Germline CDR1 and CDR2: LNHDA and SQIVND (reference sequence). The CDR3 nucleotides are TGTGCCAGCGCGGTGGACAGGGGGCTGAATGGCTACACCTTC. It codes for CASAVDRGLNGYTF. Full variable domain (remainder filled in from reference TRBV19 and TRBJ1-2): DGGITQSPKYLFRKEGQNVTLSCEQNLNHDAMYWYRQDPGQGLRLIYYSQIVNDFQKGDIAEGYSVSREKKESFPLTVTSAQKNPTAFYLCASAVDRGLNGYTFGSGTRLTVV.

The chain has TRBV7-6 and TRBJ1-2; D unresolved. V was trimmed by 1 base and J by 3 bases, leaving 9 bases between them. The CDR3 has 14 amino acids. Germline lookup yields CDR1 SGHVS and CDR2 FNYEAQ. In DNA, the CDR3 is TGTGCCAGCAGCTTAGGTTCCCGGTACTATGGCTACACCTTC. Translating it yields CASSLGSRYYGYTF.

The gene calls are TRBV11-3 and TRBJ1-3; no firm D call. The CDR3 totals 14 residues. V lost 3 bases and J 6 bases, leaving 12 bases between the germline ends. In germline, CDR1 is SGHNT, CDR2 YENEEA. The CDR3 DNA sequence: TGTGCCAGCAGCTTGGGCCCAGGTGAAAACACCATATATTTT. This encodes CASSLGPGENTIYF.

The chain is built from TRBV19 and TRBJ1-3; the match to TRBD1 covers 9 bases. V gave up 5 bases and J gave up 3 bases; unmatched junction bases: 5. This CDR3 is 15 amino acids long. From germline, CDR1 is LNHDA and CDR2 SQIVND (reference sequence). CDR3 sequence reads: CASSPPGQGGNTIYF. Written as DNA, the CDR3 is TGTGCCAGTAGTCCTCCGGGACAGGGTGGAAACACCATATATTTT.

The chain uses TRBV19 and TRBJ1-4; TRBD1 is a possible D gene (5 bases). With 5 bases removed from V and 10 bases from J, the gap between germline ends came to 17 bases. This CDR3 is 14 amino acids long. Per the germline V gene, CDR1 is LNHDA and CDR2 is SQIVND (reference sequence). CDR3 sequence reads: CASSPPGVGGKLFF. CDR3 bases: TGTGCCAGTAGTCCCCCGGGCGTCGGGGGAAAACTGTTTTTT.

This clone was recorded once. The V gene is TRBV11-2, the J gene TRBJ1-2; the D is unclear. The CDR3 length is 16 residues. V was shortened by 5 bases and J by 4 bases, with 20 bases between the two germline ends. Germline-derived CDR1 and CDR2 are SGHAT and FQNNGV. The CDR3 DNA reads as TGTGCCAGCAGCCCCTCATTGGGCGAATCTACCTATGGCTACACCTTC. It translates to CASSPSLGESTYGYTF. The full variable domain, its missing parts supplied by reference TRBV11-2 and TRBJ1-2, is EAGVAQSPRYKIIEKRQSVAFWCNPISGHATLYWYQQILGQGPKLLIQFQNNGVVDDSQLPKDRFSAERLKGVDSTLKIQPAKLEDSAVYLCASSPSLGESTYGYTFGSGTRLTVV.

This clone is a singleton in its sample. This chain uses TRBV6-5 with TRBJ1-6; D call uncertain. This CDR3 has 15 amino acids. The germline CDR1 and CDR2 sequences are MNHEY and SVGAGI. Between the trimmed V and J ends, which lost 5 bases and 4 bases, there was a span of 12 bases. CDR3 sequence (DNA): TGTGCCAGCAGTCGTAGGAACAGATATAATTCACCCCTCCACTTT. This encodes CASSRRNRYNSPLHF.

This clone was observed a single time. V and J are TRBV12-5 and TRBJ1-1, with D hard to call. CDR1 LGHNT and CDR2 FRNRAP come from the germline V gene. The CDR3 totals 12 residues. V gave up 1 base and J gave up 10 bases, with 10 bases separating them. The CDR3 DNA sequence: TGTGCTAGTGGTTTGGACAGTTTGACAGCTTTCTTT. This translates into CASGLDSLTAFF.